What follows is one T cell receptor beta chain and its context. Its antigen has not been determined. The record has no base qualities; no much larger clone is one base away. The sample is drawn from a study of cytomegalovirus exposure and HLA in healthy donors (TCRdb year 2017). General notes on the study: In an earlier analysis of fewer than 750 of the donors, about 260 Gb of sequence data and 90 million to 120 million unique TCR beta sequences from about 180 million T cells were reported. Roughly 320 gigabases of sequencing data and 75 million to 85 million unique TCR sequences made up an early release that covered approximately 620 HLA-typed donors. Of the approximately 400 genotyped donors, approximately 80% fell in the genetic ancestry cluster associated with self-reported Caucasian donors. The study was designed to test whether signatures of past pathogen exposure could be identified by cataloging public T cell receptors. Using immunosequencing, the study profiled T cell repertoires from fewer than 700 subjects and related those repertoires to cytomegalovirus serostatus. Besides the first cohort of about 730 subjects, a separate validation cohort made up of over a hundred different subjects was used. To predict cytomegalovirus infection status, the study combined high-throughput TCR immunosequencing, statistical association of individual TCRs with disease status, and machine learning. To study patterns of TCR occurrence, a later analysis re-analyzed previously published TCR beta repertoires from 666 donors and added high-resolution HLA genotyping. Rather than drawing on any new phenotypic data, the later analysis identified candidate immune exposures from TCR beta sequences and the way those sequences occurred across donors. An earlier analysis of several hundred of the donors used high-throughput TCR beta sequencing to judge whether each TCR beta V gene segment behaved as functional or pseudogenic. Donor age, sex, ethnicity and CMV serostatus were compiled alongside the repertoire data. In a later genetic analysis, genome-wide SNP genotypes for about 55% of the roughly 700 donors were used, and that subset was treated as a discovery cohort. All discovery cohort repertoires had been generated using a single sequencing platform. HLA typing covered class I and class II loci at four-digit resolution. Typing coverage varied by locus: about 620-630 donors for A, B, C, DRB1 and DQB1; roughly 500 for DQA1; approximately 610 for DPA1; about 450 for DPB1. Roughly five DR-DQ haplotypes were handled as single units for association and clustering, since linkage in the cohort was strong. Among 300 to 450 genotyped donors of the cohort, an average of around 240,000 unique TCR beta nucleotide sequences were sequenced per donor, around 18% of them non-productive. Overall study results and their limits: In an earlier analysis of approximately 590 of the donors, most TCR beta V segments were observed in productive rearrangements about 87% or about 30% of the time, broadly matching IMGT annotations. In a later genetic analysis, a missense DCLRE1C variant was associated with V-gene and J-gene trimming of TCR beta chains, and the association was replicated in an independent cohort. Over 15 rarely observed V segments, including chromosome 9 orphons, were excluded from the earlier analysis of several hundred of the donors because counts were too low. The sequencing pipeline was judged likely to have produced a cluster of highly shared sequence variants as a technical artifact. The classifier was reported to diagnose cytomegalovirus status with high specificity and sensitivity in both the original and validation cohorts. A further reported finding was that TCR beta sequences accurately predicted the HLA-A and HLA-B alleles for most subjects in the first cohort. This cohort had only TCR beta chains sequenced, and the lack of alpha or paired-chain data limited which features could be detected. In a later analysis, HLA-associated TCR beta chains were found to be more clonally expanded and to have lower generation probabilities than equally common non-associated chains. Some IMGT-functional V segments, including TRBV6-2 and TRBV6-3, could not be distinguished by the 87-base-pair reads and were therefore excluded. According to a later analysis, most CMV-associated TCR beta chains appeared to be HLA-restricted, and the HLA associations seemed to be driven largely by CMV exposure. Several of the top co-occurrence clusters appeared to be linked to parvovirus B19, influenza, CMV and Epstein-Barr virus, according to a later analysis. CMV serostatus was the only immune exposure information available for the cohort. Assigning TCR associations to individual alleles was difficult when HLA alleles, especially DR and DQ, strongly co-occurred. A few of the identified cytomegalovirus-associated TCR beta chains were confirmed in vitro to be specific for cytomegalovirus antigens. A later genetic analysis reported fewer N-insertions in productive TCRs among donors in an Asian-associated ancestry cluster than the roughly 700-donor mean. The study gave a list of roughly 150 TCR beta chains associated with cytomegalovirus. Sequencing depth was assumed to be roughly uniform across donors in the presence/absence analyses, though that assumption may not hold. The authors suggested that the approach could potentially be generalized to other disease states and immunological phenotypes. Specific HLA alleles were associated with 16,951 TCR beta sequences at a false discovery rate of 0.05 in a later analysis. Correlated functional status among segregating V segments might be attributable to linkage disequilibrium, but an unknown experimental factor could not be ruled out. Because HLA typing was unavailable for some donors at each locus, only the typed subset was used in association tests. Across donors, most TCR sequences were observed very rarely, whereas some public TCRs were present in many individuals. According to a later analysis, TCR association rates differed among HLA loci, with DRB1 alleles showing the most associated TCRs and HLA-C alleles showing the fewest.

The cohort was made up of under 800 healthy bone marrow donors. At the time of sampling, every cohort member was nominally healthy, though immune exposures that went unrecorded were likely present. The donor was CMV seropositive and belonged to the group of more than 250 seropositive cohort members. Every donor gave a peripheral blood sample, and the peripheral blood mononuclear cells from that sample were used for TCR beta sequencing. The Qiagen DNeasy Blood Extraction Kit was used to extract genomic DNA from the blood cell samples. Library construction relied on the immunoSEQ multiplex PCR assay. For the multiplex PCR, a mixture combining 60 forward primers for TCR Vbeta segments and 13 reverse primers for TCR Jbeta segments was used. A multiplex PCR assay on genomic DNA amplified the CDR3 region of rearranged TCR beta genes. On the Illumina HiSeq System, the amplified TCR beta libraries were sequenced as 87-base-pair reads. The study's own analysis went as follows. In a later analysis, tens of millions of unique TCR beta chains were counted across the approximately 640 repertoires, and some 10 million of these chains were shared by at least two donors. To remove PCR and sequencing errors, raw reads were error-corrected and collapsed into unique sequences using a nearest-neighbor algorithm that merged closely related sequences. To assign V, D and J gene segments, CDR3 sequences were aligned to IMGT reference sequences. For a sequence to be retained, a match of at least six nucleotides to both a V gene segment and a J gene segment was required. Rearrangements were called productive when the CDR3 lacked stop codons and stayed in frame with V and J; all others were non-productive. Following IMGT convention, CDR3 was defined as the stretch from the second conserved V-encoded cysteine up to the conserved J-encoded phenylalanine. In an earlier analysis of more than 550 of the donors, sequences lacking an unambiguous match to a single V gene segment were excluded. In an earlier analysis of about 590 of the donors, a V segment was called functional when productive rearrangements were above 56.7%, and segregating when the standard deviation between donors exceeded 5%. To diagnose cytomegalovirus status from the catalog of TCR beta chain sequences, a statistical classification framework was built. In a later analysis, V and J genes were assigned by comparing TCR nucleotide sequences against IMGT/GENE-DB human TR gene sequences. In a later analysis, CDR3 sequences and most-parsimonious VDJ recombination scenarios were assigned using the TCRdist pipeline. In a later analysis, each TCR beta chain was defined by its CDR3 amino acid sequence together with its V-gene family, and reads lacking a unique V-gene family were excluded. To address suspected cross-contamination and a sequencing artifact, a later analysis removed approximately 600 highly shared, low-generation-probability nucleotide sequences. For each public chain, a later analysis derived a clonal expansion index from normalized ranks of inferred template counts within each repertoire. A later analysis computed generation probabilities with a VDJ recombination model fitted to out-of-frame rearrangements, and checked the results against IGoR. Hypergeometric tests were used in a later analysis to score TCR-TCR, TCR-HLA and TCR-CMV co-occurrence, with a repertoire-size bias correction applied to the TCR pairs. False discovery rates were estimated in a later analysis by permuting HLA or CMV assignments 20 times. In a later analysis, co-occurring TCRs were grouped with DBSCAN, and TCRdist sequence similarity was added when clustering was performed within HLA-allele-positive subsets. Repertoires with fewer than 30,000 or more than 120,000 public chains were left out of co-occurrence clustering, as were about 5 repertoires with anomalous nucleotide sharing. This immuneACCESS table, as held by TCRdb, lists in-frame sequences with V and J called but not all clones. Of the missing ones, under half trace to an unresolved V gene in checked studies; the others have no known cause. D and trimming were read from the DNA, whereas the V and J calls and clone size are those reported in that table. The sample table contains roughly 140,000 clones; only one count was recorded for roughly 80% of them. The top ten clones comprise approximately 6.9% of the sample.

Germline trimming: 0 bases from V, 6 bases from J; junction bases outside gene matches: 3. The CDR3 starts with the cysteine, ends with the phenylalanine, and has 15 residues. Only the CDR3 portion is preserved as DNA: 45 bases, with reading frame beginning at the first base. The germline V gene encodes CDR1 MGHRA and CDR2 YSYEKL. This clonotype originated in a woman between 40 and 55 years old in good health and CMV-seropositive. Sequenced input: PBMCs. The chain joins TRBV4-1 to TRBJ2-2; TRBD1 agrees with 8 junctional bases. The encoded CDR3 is CASSQEQGGAGELFF. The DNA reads TGCGCCAGCAGCCAAGAACAGGGGGGAGCCGGGGAGCTGTTTTTT.